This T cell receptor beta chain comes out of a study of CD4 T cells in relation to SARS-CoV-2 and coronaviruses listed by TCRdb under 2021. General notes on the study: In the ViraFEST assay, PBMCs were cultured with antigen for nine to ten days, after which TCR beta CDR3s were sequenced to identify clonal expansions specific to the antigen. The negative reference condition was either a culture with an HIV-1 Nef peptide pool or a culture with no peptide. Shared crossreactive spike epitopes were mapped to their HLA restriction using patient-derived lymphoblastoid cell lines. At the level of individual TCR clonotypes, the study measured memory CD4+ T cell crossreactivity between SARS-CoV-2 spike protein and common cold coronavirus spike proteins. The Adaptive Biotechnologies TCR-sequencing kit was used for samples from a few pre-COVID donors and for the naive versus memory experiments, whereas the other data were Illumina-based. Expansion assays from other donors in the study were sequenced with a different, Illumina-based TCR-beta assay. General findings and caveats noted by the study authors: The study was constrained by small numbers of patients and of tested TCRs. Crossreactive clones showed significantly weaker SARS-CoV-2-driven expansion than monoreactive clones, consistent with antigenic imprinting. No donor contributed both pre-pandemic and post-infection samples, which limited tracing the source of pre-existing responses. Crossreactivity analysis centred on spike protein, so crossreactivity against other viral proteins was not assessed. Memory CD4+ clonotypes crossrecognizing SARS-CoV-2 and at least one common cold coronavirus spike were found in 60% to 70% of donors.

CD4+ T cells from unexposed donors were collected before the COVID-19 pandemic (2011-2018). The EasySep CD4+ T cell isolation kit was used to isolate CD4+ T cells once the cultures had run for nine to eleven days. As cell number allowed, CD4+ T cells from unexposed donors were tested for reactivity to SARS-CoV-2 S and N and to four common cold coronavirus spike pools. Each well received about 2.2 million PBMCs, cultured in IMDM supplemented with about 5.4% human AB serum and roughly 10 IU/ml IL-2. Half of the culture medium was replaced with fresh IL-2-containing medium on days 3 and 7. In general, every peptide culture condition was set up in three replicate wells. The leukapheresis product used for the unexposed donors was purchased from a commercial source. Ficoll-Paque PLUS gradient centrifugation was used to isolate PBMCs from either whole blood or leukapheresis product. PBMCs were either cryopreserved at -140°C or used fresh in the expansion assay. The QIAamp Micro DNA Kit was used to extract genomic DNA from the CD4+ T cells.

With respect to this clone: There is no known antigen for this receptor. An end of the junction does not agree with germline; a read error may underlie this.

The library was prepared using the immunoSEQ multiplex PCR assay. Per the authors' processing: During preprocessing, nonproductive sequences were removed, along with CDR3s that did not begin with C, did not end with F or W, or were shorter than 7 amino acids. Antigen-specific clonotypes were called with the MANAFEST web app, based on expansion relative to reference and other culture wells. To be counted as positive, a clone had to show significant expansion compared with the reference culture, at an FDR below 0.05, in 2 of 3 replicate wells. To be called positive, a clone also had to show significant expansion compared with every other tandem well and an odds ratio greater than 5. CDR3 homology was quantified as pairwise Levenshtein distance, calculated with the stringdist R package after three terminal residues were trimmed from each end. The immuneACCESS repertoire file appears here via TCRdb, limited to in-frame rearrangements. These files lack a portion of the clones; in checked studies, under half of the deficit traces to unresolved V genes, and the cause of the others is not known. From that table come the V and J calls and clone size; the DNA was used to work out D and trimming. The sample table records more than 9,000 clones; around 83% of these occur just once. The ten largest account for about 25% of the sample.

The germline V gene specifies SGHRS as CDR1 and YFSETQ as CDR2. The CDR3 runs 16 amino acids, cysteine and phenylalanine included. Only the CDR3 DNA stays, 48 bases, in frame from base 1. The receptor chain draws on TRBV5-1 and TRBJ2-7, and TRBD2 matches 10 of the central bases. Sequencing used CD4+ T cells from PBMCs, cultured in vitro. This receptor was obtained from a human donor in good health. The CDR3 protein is CASSLAGSSGGSSLLF. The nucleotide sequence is TGCGCCAGCAGCTTGGCCGGGTCTAGCGGGGGCTCCTCCTTGTTATTC.